This T cell receptor beta chain was identified during a study of STAT3 mutations in large granular lymphocyte leukemia. Study summary: Among longitudinally sequenced T-LGLL patients, roughly half had canonical activating STAT3 mutations detected. Over half of T-LGLL patients had one or more immunosuppressive regimens.

Broader study findings: Some patients had dominant TCR clones larger than their STAT3 mutant burden. In T-cell large granular lymphocyte leukemia, about half of patients showed multiple immunodominant subclonotypes.

As for this clone: As yet, its antigen is unknown.

V was pared by 4 bases and J by 4 bases, with 11 bases of the junction left unmatched. Germline V gives CDR1 SGHDT, CDR2 YYEEEE. CDR3 length: 16 residues. The method was immunoSEQ multiplex PCR; TCRdb's version includes in-frame clones alone and lacks a portion of them. The data show around 33,000 clones, roughly 80% seen once. Sequencing was performed on peripheral blood mononuclear cells. The rearrangement links TRBV5-6 to TRBJ2-3; 8 nucleotides match TRBD1. The sequence came from a woman aged 50 to 60 with T-cell large granular lymphocyte leukemia. Some clones in this sample may be carry-over from other donors' samples. The CDR3 DNA follows: TGTGCCAGCAGCAAAGACAGGGGCGCGACGGCAGATACGCAGTATTTT. Translating gives CASSKDRGATADTQYF.